Shown below are 17 T cell receptor beta chains from a single sample sequenced in a study of T cells after yellow fever vaccination. TCRdb re-called the 5' RACE reads with MiXCR, one entry per CDR3 protein. The profile shows some 390,000 distinct CDR3 sequences, about 6% of them singletons. The starting material was PBMCs, obtained 5 days after the yellow fever booster vaccination. Receptors were obtained from a man aged 30 to 45 who received the YFV17D yellow fever vaccine.

This clonotype was counted many times. The J gene is TRBJ2-5, the V gene TRBV29-1; no firm D call. CDR1 and CDR2 (germline): SQVTM, ANQGSEA. The CDR3 runs to 14 residues. The ends were cut back, 0 bases at V and 2 bases at J, with 10 bases in the middle. CDR3 residues: CSVEEMDPQETQYF. The CDR3 DNA sequence: TGCAGCGTTGAAGAGATGGACCCTCAAGAGACCCAGTACTTC.

This clonotype was counted at least ten times. The chain couples TRBV30 to TRBJ2-3; D unclear. From germline, CDR1 is GTSNPN and CDR2 SVGIG (reference sequence). CDR3 size: 13 residues. V shed 4 bases and J shed 1 base, with 9 bases lying between them. CDR3 amino acids: CAWNFGGTDTQYF. The CDR3 DNA reads as TGTGCCTGGAATTTTGGGGGCACAGATACGCAGTATTTT.

This clonotype was seen only a few times. This rearrangement joins TRBV5-6 to TRBJ2-7; the D gene is possibly TRBD2 (5 bases). The CDR3 is 15 amino acids. Between the trimmed V and J ends, which lost 5 bases and 0 bases, there was a span of 15 bases. CDR1 SGHDT and CDR2 YYEEEE come from the germline V gene. CDR3 sequence: CASSYPRGGSYEQYF. Here the CDR3 DNA reads TGTGCCAGCAGTTATCCCCGAGGAGGCTCCTACGAGCAGTACTTC. Supplemented by reference TRBV5-6 and TRBJ2-7, the full variable domain reads DAGVTQSPTHLIKTRGQQVTLRCSPKSGHDTVSWYQQALGQGPQFIFQYYEEEERQRGNFPDRFSGHQFPNYSSELNVNALLLGDSALYLCASSYPRGGSYEQYFGPGTRLTVT.

Many counts were recorded for this clonotype. V and J are TRBV10-3 and TRBJ2-7; D may correspond to TRBD1 or TRBD2 (5 bases each). CDR3 length: 15 amino acids. V dropped 0 bases and J dropped 3 bases, with 12 bases sitting between them. Germline CDR1 is ENHRY and CDR2 is SYGVKD. For the CDR3, the DNA is TGTGCCATCAGTGAGTCCGGGGCAGGGAACTACGAGCAGTACTTC. It yields the protein CAISESGAGNYEQYF.

This clonotype was seen a handful of times. The chain joins TRBV20-1 to TRBJ2-7; the D gene could be TRBD1 or TRBD2 (5 bases each). This CDR3 region has 15 residues. The V and J ends lost 0 bases and 1 base respectively, with 13 bases between them. Germline assignment: CDR1 DFQATT and CDR2 SNEGSKA (reference sequence). CDR3 DNA: TGCAGTGCTAGAGATCGAGGGGAAGCTTCCTACGAGCAGTACTTC. The encoded protein is CSARDRGEASYEQYF.

This clonotype was detected only a few times. J is TRBJ2-1 and V is TRBV29-1; TRBD1 might be the D (6 bases). The germline V gene has CDR1 SQVTM and CDR2 ANQGSEA. The CDR3 consists of 14 residues. Trimming left V 5 bases short and J 3 bases short, with 14 bases between. DNA for the CDR3: TGCAGCGTTCAGCGTCGGACAGACTACAATGAGCAGTTCTTC. Translated, it gives CSVQRRTDYNEQFF.

V usage is TRBV25-1 and J usage is TRBJ2-1; 9 positions match TRBD2. J lost 8 bases, V lost 3 bases, and 11 bases had no gene match. CDR1 MGHDK and CDR2 SYGVNS come from the germline V gene. The CDR3 consists of 16 residues. The CDR3 DNA follows: TGTGCCAGCAGTGAGATCGGTAGCGGGAGAGCTCATGAGCAGTTCTTC. It specifies CASSEIGSGRAHEQFF.

CDR3 nucleotide sequence: TGTGCCAGCAGCCCCCGTTTTGTAGGTGAACCGGCCTACGAGCAGTACTTC. It encodes CASSPRFVGEPAYEQYF. The chain joins TRBV7-2 to TRBJ2-7, with D uncertain. Germline assignment: CDR1 SGHTA and CDR2 FQGNSA. The CDR3 is made up of 17 amino acids. Trimming cost V 5 bases and J 2 bases, with 22 bases left between them.

This clonotype came up a few times. The V and J genes are TRBV5-4 and TRBJ2-7; D unresolved. Trimming left V 1 base short and J 2 bases short, with 7 bases between. Per the germline V gene, CDR1 is SGHNT and CDR2 is YYREEE (reference sequence). This CDR3 spans 13 amino acids. Here the CDR3 reads CASSLKGAYEQYF. For the CDR3, the DNA is TGTGCCAGCAGCTTGAAGGGCGCCTACGAGCAGTACTTC.

At least ten counts were recorded for this clonotype. This chain connects TRBV7-9 to TRBJ2-5, with 14 positions matching TRBD2. Per the germline V gene, CDR1 is SEHNR and CDR2 is FQNEAQ (reference sequence). This CDR3 is 16 amino acids long. With 5 bases clipped from V and 5 bases from J, the junction kept 7 bases outside the gene matches. The CDR3 bases are TGTGCCAGCAGCCCGGGACTAGCGGGAGTTCGTGAGACCCAGTACTTC. This translates into CASSPGLAGVRETQYF.

This clonotype was found many times. This rearrangement joins TRBV7-2 to TRBJ2-2; 9 bases match TRBD2. Germline assignment: CDR1 SGHTA and CDR2 FQGNSA. This CDR3 contains 17 residues. V lost 4 bases and J lost 4; bases outside the gene matches: 10. The CDR3 reads CASSSTRTSVITGELFF. CDR3 nucleotide sequence: TGTGCCAGCAGCTCGACCCGGACTAGCGTCATCACCGGGGAGCTGTTTTTT.

The chain recombines TRBV5-6 with TRBJ2-5; D possibly corresponds to TRBD1 (6 bases). CDR1 SGHDT and CDR2 YYEEEE come from the germline V gene. The germline V and J ends were trimmed by 3 bases and 0 bases, with 12 bases remaining between them. The CDR3 has 15 residues. In DNA form, the CDR3 reads TGTGCCAGCAGCTATACCGGGACACACCAAGAGACCCAGTACTTC. Translating gives CASSYTGTHQETQYF. Complete variable domain (other parts from reference TRBV5-6 and TRBJ2-5): DAGVTQSPTHLIKTRGQQVTLRCSPKSGHDTVSWYQQALGQGPQFIFQYYEEEERQRGNFPDRFSGHQFPNYSSELNVNALLLGDSALYLCASSYTGTHQETQYFGPGTRLLVL.

V gene TRBV5-4 combines with J gene TRBJ2-5, with TRBD1 matching over 8 bases. Per the germline V gene, CDR1 is SGHNT and CDR2 is YYREEE (reference sequence). The CDR3 runs to 15 residues. Trimming at V came to 1 base and at J to 4 bases, leaving 6 bases not matched to a gene. The CDR3 sequence: CASSLRQGLAETQYF. The DNA of the CDR3 is TGTGCCAGCAGCTTGCGACAGGGGCTAGCAGAGACCCAGTACTTC.

This clonotype was detected a few times. The CDR3 DNA sequence: TGTGCCAGCAGTTACAGACTAGCGGGAGAAGGAGGCGAGACCCAGTACTTC. Its protein product is CASSYRLAGEGGETQYF. J is TRBJ2-5 and V is TRBV6-5; 12 bases agree with TRBD2. CDR3 size: 17 residues. Germline V gene data show CDR1 as MNHEY and CDR2 as SVGAGI. The J segment lost 5 bases and the V segment lost 2 bases, leaving 9 bases of the junction unmatched.

V is TRBV5-1 and J is TRBJ2-6; D possibly uses TRBD1 or TRBD2 (6 bases each). V lost 0 bases to trimming and J lost 2 bases, with 9 bases between them. This CDR3 comprises 16 residues. CDR1 SGHRS and CDR2 YFSETQ come from the germline V gene. CDR3 residues: CASSLGGAPGANVLTF. The CDR3 region has the DNA TGCGCCAGCAGCTTGGGGGGGGCGCCTGGGGCCAACGTCCTGACTTTC.

This clonotype was picked up a small number of times. The chain employs TRBV6-5 and TRBJ2-3, with D unclear. This CDR3 is built from 14 residues. The germline gives CDR1 MNHEY, CDR2 SVGAGI. V lost 0 bases to trimming and J lost 0 bases, with 4 bases between them. CDR3 DNA sequence: TGTGCCAGCAGTTACTCGGAGAGCACAGATACGCAGTATTTT. As protein: CASSYSESTDTQYF.

This clonotype has a count of ten or more. The rearrangement uses TRBV7-2 and TRBJ2-1, with TRBD2 identical over 9 bases. Germline-derived CDR1 and CDR2 are SGHTA and FQGNSA. Losses at the gene ends were 6 bases for V and 7 bases for J; bases not matched to a gene: 7. This CDR3 contains 14 residues. In DNA, the CDR3 is TGTGCCAGCAGTCAGCGGGAGGTTGGAAATGAGCAGTTCTTC. It codes for CASSQREVGNEQFF.